This T cell receptor beta chain came from a study of graft-versus-host responses after intestinal transplantation. Germline loops: CDR1 MNHEY, CDR2 SVGAGI. CDR3 length: 15 residues. V dropped 2 bases and J dropped 5; count of bases not matched to a gene: 4. Whole-study findings and limits: Researchers found peak circulating GvH clone levels linked to early post-transplant HvG declines.

Turning to this clone: Its antigen is undetermined.

This table comes from immunoSEQ multiplex PCR, and its TCRdb copy is limited to in-frame clones, with some not included. The table records around 90,000 clones, over 85% of them present only once. This receptor was obtained from a human donor who received an intestinal transplant. The V call is TRBV6-5, the J call TRBJ2-1, with 9 bases matching TRBD2. The sequencing used unstimulated CD4+ T cells sorted from spleen or lymph node cells, collected before intestinal transplant. The CDR3 protein is CASSYRLAENNEQFF. CDR3 DNA sequence: TGTGCCAGCAGTTACCGACTAGCGGAGAACAATGAGCAGTTCTTC.